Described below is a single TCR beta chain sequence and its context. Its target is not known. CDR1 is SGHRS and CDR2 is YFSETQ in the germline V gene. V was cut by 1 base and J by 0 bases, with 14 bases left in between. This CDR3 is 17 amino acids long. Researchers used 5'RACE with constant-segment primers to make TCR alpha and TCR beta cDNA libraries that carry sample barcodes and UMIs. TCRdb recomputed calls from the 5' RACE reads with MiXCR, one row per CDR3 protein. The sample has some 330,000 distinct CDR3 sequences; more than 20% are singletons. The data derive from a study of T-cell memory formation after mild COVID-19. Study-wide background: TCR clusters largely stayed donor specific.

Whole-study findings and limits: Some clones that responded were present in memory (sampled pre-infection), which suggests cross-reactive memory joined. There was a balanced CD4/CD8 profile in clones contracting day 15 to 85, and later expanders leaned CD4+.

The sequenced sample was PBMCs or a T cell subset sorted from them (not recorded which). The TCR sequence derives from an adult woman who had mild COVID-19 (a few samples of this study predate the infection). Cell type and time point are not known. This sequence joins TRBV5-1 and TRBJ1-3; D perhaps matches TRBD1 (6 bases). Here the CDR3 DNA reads TGCGCCAGCAGCTTGTATTCAGGGGCCGACTCTGGAAACACCATATATTTT. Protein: CASSLYSGADSGNTIYF.